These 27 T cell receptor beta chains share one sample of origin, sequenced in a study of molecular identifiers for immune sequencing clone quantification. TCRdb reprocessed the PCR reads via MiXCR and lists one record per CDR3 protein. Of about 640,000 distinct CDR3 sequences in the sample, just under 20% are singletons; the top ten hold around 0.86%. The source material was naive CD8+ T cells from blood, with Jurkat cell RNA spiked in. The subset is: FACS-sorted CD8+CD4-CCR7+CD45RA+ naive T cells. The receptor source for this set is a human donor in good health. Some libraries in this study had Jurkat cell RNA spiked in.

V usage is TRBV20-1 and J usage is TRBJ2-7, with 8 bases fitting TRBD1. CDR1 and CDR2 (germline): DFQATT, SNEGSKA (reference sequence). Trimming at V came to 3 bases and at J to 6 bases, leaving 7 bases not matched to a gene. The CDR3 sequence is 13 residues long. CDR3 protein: CSARVYRGSEQYF. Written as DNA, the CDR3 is TGCAGTGCTAGGGTTTACAGGGGGAGCGAGCAGTACTTC.

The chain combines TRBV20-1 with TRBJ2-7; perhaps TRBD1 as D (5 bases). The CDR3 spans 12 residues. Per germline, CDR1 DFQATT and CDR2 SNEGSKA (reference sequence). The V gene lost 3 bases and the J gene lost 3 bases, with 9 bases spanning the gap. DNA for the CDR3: TGCAGTGCTAGTTGGCAGGGCTACGAGCAGTACTTC. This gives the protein CSASWQGYEQYF.

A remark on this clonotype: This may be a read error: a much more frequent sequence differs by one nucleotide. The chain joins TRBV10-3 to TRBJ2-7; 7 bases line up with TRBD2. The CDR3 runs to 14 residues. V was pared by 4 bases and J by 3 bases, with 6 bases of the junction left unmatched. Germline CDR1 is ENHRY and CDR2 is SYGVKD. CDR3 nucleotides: TGTGCCATCAGTGGGTCGGGGGACTACTACGAGCAGTACTTC. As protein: CAISGSGDYYEQYF.

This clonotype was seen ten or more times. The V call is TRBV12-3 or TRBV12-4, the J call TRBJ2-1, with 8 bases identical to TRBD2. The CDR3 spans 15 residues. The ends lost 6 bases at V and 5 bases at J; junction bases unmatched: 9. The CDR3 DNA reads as TGTGCCAGCAGACAGAGCGGGAGAGTTCACAATGAGCAGTTCTTC. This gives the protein CASRQSGRVHNEQFF.

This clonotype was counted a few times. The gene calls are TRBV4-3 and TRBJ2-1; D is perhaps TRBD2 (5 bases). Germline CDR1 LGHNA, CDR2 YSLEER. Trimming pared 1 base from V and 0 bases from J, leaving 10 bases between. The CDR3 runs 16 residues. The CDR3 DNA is TGCGCCAGCAGCCAAGTCTCGGGAAACTCCTACAATGAGCAGTTCTTC. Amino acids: CASSQVSGNSYNEQFF.

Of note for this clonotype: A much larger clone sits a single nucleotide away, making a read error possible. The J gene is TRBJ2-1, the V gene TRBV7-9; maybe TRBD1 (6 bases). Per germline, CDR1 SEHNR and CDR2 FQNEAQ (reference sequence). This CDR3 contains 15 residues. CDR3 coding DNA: TGTGCCAACAGCTTACCAGGGGCCTCCTACAATGAGCAGTTCTTC. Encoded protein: CANSLPGASYNEQFF.

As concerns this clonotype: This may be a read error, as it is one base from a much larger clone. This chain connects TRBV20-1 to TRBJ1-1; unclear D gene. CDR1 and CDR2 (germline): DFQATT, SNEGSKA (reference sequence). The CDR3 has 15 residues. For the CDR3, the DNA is TGCAGTGCTAGAGATTGGGGTTCCATGAACACTGAAGCTTCCTTT. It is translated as CSARDWGSMNTEASF.

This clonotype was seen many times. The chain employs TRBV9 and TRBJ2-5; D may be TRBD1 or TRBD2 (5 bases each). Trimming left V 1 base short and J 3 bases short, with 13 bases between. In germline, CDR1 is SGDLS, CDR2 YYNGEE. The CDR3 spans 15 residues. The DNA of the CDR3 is TGTGCCAGCAGCGTATGGGACCTCCCGGAAGAGACCCAGTACTTC. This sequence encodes CASSVWDLPEETQYF.

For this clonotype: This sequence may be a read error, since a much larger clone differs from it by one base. CDR3 coding DNA: TGTGCCAGCAGCGGCCGGTATGACTACGAGCAGCACTTC. It is translated as CASSGRYDYEQHF. The chain links TRBV7-9 to TRBJ2-7; the D gene is possibly TRBD2 (5 bases). Looked up from germline, CDR1 is SEHNR and CDR2 is FQNEAQ (reference sequence). This CDR3 comprises 13 residues.

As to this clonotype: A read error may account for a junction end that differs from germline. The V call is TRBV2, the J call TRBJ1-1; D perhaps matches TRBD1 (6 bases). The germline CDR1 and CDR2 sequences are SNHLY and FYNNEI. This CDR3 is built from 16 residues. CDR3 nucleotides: TGTACCAGCAGTGAAGGGACACGCACGATGAACACTGAAGCTTTCTTT. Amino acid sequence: CTSSEGTRTMNTEAFF.

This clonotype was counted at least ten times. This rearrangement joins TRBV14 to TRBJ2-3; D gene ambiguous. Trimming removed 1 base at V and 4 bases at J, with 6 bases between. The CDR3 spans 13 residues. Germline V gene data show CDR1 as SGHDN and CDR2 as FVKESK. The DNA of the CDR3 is TGTGCCAGCAGCCAAGCAGGCCCAGATACGCAGTATTTT. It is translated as CASSQAGPDTQYF.

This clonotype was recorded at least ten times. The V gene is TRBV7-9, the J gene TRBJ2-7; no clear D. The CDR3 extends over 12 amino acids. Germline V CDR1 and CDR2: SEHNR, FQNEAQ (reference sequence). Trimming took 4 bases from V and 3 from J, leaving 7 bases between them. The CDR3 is CASSSRSYEQYF. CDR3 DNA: TGTGCCAGCAGCTCCCGGAGCTACGAGCAGTACTTC.

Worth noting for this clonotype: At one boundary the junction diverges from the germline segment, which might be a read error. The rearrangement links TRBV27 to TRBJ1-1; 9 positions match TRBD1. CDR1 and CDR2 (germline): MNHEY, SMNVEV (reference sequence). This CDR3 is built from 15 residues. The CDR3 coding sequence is TGTGCCAGCAGTTCCCGGACAGGGGTGAACACTGAAGCTCTCTTT. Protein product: CASSSRTGVNTEALF.

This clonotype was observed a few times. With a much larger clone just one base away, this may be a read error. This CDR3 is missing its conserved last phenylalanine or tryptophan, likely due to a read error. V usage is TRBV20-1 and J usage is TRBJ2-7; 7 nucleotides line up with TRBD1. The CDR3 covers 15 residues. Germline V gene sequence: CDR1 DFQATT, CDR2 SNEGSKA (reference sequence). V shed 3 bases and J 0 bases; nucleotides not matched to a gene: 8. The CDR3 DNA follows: TGCAGTGCTAGGTCGACAGGGAGTAGCTCCTACGAGCAGTACTCC. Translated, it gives CSARSTGSSSYEQYS.

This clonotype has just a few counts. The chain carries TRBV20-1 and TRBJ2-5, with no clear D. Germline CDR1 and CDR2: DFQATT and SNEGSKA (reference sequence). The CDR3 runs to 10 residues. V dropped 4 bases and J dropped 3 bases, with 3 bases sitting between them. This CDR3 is CSAKEETQYF. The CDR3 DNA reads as TGCAGTGCTAAAGAAGAGACCCAGTACTTC.

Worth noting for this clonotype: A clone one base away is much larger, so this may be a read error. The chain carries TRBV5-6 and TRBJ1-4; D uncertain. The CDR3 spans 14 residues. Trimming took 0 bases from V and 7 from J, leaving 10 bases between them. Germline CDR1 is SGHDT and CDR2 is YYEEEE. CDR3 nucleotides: TGTGCCAGCAGCTTGGGGGCCCTTAGTGAAAAACTGTTTTTT. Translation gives CASSLGALSEKLFF.

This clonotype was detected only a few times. The CDR3 sequence: CASSEVGGPLHF. The CDR3, as DNA: TGCGCCAGCAGTGAGGTCGGGGGGCCCCTCCACTTT. The V call is TRBV10-1, the J call TRBJ1-6; a weak D match, TRBD1 (5 bases). The ends were cut back, 2 bases at V and 13 bases at J, with 9 bases in the middle. Germline V gene lookup returns CDR1 WNHNN and CDR2 SYGVQD (reference sequence). This CDR3 has 12 amino acids.

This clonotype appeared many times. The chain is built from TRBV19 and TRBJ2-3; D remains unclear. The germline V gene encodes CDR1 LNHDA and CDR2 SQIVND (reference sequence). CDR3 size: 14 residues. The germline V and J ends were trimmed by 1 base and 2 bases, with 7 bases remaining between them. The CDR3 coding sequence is TGTGCCAGTAGTATAGCGGCGCTCACAGATACGCAGTATTTT. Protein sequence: CASSIAALTDTQYF.

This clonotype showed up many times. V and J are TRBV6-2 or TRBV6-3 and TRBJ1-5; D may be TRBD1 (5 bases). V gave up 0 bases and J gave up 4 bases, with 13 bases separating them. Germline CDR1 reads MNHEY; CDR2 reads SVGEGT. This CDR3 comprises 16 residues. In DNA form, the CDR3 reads TGTGCCAGCAGTTACTCGACGGGGGACGGAAATCAGCCCCAGCATTTT. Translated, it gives CASSYSTGDGNQPQHF.

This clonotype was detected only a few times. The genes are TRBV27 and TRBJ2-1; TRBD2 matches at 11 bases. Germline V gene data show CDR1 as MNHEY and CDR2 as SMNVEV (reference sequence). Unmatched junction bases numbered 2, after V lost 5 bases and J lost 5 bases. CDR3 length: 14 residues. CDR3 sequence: CASSELAGDNEQFF. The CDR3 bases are TGTGCCAGCAGTGAACTAGCGGGGGACAATGAGCAGTTCTTC.

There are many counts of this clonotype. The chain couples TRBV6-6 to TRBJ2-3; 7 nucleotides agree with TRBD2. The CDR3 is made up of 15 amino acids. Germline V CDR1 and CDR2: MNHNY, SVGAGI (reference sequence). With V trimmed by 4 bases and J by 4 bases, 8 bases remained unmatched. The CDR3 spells CASSSPTSRADTQYF. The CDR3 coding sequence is TGTGCCAGCAGTTCCCCGACTAGCAGGGCAGATACGCAGTATTTT.

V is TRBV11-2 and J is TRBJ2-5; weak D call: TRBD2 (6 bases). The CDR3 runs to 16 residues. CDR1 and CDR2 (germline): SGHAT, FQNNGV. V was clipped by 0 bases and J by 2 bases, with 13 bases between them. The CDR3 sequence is CASSLEGGRIQETQYF. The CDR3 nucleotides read TGTGCCAGCAGCTTAGAGGGGGGAAGGATACAAGAGACCCAGTACTTC.

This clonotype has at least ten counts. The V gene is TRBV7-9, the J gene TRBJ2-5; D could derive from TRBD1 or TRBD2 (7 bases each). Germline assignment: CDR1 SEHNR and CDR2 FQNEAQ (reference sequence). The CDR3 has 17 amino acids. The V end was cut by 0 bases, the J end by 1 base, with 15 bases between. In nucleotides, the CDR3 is TGTGCCAGCAGCTTAGCGTCAGCAGGGGGGGTCCAAGAGACCCAGTACTTC. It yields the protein CASSLASAGGVQETQYF.

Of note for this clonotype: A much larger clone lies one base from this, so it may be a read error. CDR3 nucleotides: TGTGCCAGCAGCCCGCGGGGGAGCAGCGCAGATACGCAGTATTTT. It specifies CASSPRGSSADTQYF. The gene calls are TRBV5-3 and TRBJ2-3, with 7 bases identical to TRBD2. TRBV5-3 is an ORF for which the function is uncertain. After removal of 8 bases from V and 4 bases from J, the junction contained 13 bases not matched to a gene. The CDR3 runs to 15 residues.

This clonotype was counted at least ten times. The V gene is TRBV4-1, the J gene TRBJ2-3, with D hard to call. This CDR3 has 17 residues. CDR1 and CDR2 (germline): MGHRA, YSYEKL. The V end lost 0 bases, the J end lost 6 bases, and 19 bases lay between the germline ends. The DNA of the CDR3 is TGCGCCAGCAGCCAAGATGGCGGCTCCATTTTTACTGATACGCAGTATTTT. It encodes CASSQDGGSIFTDTQYF.

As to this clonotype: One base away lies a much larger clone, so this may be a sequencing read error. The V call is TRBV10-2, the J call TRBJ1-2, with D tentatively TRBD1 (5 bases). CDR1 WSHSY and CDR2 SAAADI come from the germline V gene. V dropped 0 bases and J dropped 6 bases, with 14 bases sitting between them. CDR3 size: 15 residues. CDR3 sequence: CASSESGGGSNGYTF. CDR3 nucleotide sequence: TGCGCCAGCAGTGAGTCGGGGGGAGGGAGCAATGGCTACACCTTC.

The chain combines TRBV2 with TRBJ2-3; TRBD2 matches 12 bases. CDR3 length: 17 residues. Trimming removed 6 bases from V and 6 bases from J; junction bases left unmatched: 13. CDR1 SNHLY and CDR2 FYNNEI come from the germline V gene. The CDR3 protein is CASRASGRAPVWDTQYF. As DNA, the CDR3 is TGTGCCAGCAGGGCTAGCGGGAGGGCCCCGGTTTGGGATACGCAGTATTTT.